The next 26 T cell receptor beta chains were all read from a single sample in a study of blood T cell repertoires in COVID-19. Method: immunoSEQ multiplex PCR; TCRdb's copy keeps in-frame clones and lacks some. The data show under 200,000 clones, with about 86% seen just once and approximately 7% held by the top ten. Sequencing was performed on peripheral blood. These receptors were taken from a middle-aged man with active or convalescent COVID-19.

V gene TRBV19 combines with J gene TRBJ2-7, with 7 bases that match TRBD1. Germline values: CDR1 LNHDA, CDR2 SQIVND (reference sequence). The CDR3 is 14 amino acids. The V segment lost 6 bases and the J segment 0 bases; nucleotides outside the gene matches: 5. The CDR3 reads CASSRQGHSYEQYF. DNA for the CDR3: TGTGCCAGTAGCCGACAGGGTCACTCCTACGAGCAGTACTTC.

The chain recombines TRBV7-9 with TRBJ2-7, with 7 nucleotides matching TRBD1. V gave up 5 bases and J gave up 3 bases; unmatched junction bases: 10. This CDR3 is 15 amino acids long. Per the germline V gene, CDR1 is SEHNR and CDR2 is FQNEAQ (reference sequence). In nucleotides, the CDR3 is TGTGCCAGCAGCCGAACAACAGGGGAGCTCTACGAGCAGTACTTC. Its protein is CASSRTTGELYEQYF.

This clone has a count of ten or more. The rearrangement uses TRBV7-9 and TRBJ2-7; 14 nucleotides agree with TRBD2. The V gene's germline CDR1 is SEHNR and CDR2 FQNEAQ (reference sequence). The trim removed 5 bases at V and 0 bases at J, leaving 9 bases unmatched. The CDR3 runs 18 residues. CDR3 bases: TGTGCCAGCAGCGGACCGGGACTAGCGGGAGTCAACTCCTACGAGCAGTACTTC. Translation: CASSGPGLAGVNSYEQYF.

This clone has just one count. Other DNA sequences in the sample encode the same CDR3. The chain joins TRBV3-1 (or the pseudogene TRBV3-2) to TRBJ1-2, with D perhaps matching TRBD1 (5 bases). The CDR3 is 12 amino acids. The ends were cut back, 1 base at V and 8 bases at J, with 8 bases in the middle. Germline assignment: CDR1 LGHDT and CDR2 YNNKEL (reference sequence). The CDR3 bases are TGTGCCAGCAGCCAAGGACAGTCGGGCTACACCTTC. This translates into CASSQGQSGYTF.

CDR3 nucleotides: TGTGCCAGCTCGCGGGGTACAAATGAAAAACTGTTTTTT. This codes for CASSRGTNEKLFF. The chain is built from TRBV18 and TRBJ1-4; D not resolved. This CDR3 spans 13 amino acids. Trimming cost V 6 bases and J 5 bases, with 10 bases left between them. Germline-derived CDR1 and CDR2 are KGHSH and LQKENI. The full variable domain, in which reference TRBV18 and TRBJ1-4 provide the parts outside the CDR3, is NAGVMQNPRHLVRRRGQEARLRCSPMKGHSHVYWYRQLPEEGLKFMVYLQKENIIDESGMPKERFSAEFPKEGPSILRIQQVVRGDSAAYFCASSRGTNEKLFFGSGTQLSVL.

The chain combines TRBV19 with TRBJ1-5; D remains ambiguous. Germline assignment: CDR1 LNHDA and CDR2 SQIVND (reference sequence). Deletions cut 5 bases from V and 3 bases from J, with 17 bases between. The CDR3 has 16 residues. The CDR3 DNA reads TGTGCCAGTAGTCACTCCATCGGGGTGAACAATCAGCCCCAGCATTTT. Its translation: CASSHSIGVNNQPQHF.

The CDR3 loop reads CASSLVGQGGSIQYF. The CDR3 DNA is TGTGCCAGCAGCTTAGTTGGACAGGGGGGCAGCATTCAGTACTTC. The chain has TRBV11-3 and TRBJ2-4; 10 nucleotides line up with TRBD1. With V trimmed by 1 base and J by 9 bases, 6 bases remained unmatched. The germline CDR1 and CDR2 sequences are SGHNT and YENEEA. CDR3 length: 15 amino acids.

The chain employs TRBV27 and TRBJ1-1; the D is unclear. The CDR3 length is 12 residues. CDR1 and CDR2 (germline): MNHEY, SMNVEV (reference sequence). V lost 6 bases and J lost 6, with 11 bases in between. The DNA for the CDR3 is TGTGCCAGCAGAGGAGGTATCGCTGAAGCTTTCTTT. It is translated as CASRGGIAEAFF.

J is TRBJ2-1 and V is TRBV11-2, with 15 bases aligning to TRBD2. The CDR3 has 20 residues. Germline-derived CDR1 and CDR2 are SGHAT and FQNNGV. V gave up 0 bases and J gave up 4 bases; unmatched junction bases: 10. The CDR3 nucleotides read TGTGCCAGCAGCTTAGATGGTATAGGGACTAGCGGGGGGACTTACAATGAGCAGTTCTTC. Its protein product is CASSLDGIGTSGGTYNEQFF.

This chain joins TRBV7-2 and TRBJ1-1; D gene unclear. The CDR3 sequence is 16 residues long. Germline V gene data show CDR1 as SGHTA and CDR2 as FQGNSA. V was cut by 1 base and J by 0 bases, with 12 bases left in between. The CDR3 region is CASSLVGRGMNTEAFF. The CDR3 region has the DNA TGTGCCAGCAGCTTAGTAGGGCGGGGAATGAACACTGAAGCTTTCTTT.

The chain links TRBV29-1 to TRBJ2-7; D may be TRBD2 (6 bases). This CDR3 spans 13 amino acids. V gave up 3 bases and J gave up 8 bases, with 17 bases separating them. CDR1 and CDR2 from the germline V gene are SQVTM and ANQGSEA. DNA of the CDR3: TGCAGCGTTGAGAAAACGGCAGGGAGGCAGCAGTACTTC. This sequence encodes CSVEKTAGRQQYF.

This clone is a singleton in its sample. V gene TRBV11-1 combines with J gene TRBJ2-1; the match to TRBD2 covers 9 bases. The CDR3 is made up of 15 amino acids. The germline gives CDR1 SGHAT, CDR2 FQDESV (reference sequence). The V segment lost 2 bases and the J segment 7 bases; nucleotides outside the gene matches: 6. The CDR3 DNA reads as TGTGCCAGCAGCTTAAGGGCTAGCGGGATGAATGAGCAGTTCTTC. This sequence encodes CASSLRASGMNEQFF.

The chain combines TRBV7-2 with TRBJ2-5; 7 bases agree with TRBD2. The germline CDR1 and CDR2 sequences are SGHTA and FQGNSA. The CDR3 is 14 amino acids. V dropped 1 base and J dropped 5; count of bases not matched to a gene: 4. The CDR3 sequence: CASSLGGGSETQYF. The CDR3 DNA sequence: TGTGCCAGCAGCTTAGGCGGGGGATCTGAGACCCAGTACTTC.

V is TRBV4-2 and J is TRBJ2-1; 14 nucleotides agree with TRBD2. J lost 9 bases, V lost 4 bases, and 5 bases had no gene match. CDR3 length: 15 amino acids. CDR1 and CDR2 (germline): LGHNA, YNFKEQ. The CDR3 DNA follows: TGTGCCAGCAGCCCGGGGACTAGCGGGAGTCGTGAGCAGTTCTTC. Its protein product is CASSPGTSGSREQFF.

The rearrangement links TRBV6-4 to TRBJ2-1; 7 nucleotides match TRBD2. CDR3 length equals 13 residues. The ends lost 4 bases at V and 10 bases at J; junction bases unmatched: 7. In germline, CDR1 is MRHNA, CDR2 SNTAGT. This chain's CDR3 is CASSGEGRGEQFF. The CDR3 coding sequence is TGTGCCAGCAGTGGGGAGGGGCGCGGAGAGCAGTTCTTC.

The V and J genes are TRBV11-2 and TRBJ2-3; perhaps TRBD2 as D (5 bases). Per germline, CDR1 SGHAT and CDR2 FQNNGV. V lost 4 bases and J 2 bases, leaving 13 bases between the germline ends. This CDR3 region has 15 residues. CDR3 in amino acids: CASSSRGPITDTQYF. The CDR3 coding sequence is TGTGCCAGCAGCTCCCGAGGGCCTATCACAGATACGCAGTATTTT. The complete variable domain, with remaining parts taken from reference TRBV11-2 and TRBJ2-3, reads EAGVAQSPRYKIIEKRQSVAFWCNPISGHATLYWYQQILGQGPKLLIQFQNNGVVDDSQLPKDRFSAERLKGVDSTLKIQPAKLEDSAVYLCASSSRGPITDTQYFGPGTRLTVL.

This clone was recorded only once. The chain is built from TRBV27 and TRBJ2-7; 8 bases map to TRBD1. The CDR3 length is 14 residues. Germline values: CDR1 MNHEY, CDR2 SMNVEV (reference sequence). The trim removed 6 bases at V and 4 bases at J, leaving 8 bases unmatched. The CDR3 DNA reads as TGTGCCAGCAGCCCGACAGGGGCGAGGTACGAGCAGTACTTC. This codes for CASSPTGARYEQYF.

CDR3 sequence reads: CASSSGTPSAYEQYF. CDR3 bases: TGTGCCAGCAGCTCCGGGACACCCTCGGCCTACGAGCAGTACTTC. The gene calls are TRBV9 and TRBJ2-7; possibly TRBD1 for D (6 bases). V lost 4 bases to trimming and J lost 2 bases, with 16 bases between them. Germline loops: CDR1 SGDLS, CDR2 YYNGEE. The CDR3 extends over 15 amino acids.

This sequence joins TRBV5-6 and TRBJ1-1; D gene unclear. The CDR3 runs 14 residues. Germline V gene sequence: CDR1 SGHDT, CDR2 YYEEEE. Trimming removed 4 bases from V and 5 bases from J, with 15 bases in between. CDR3 sequence: CASSPRVTGTEAFF. In DNA form, the CDR3 reads TGTGCCAGCAGCCCCCGGGTCACGGGGACTGAAGCTTTCTTT.

V gene TRBV19 combines with J gene TRBJ1-5, with TRBD1 as a possible D gene (5 bases). The CDR3 runs 14 residues. CDR1 is LNHDA, CDR2 SQIVND, per germline (reference sequence). With 10 bases removed from V and 7 bases from J, the gap between germline ends came to 20 bases. The CDR3 spells CATSLRGLRQPQHF. The CDR3 coding sequence is TGTGCCACCTCCCTGCGGGGGTTGAGGCAGCCCCAGCATTTT.

This clone showed up just once. The rearrangement links TRBV7-9 to TRBJ1-4; D is unclear. The germline V and J ends were trimmed by 5 bases and 4 bases, with 14 bases remaining between them. Germline assignment: CDR1 SEHNR and CDR2 FQNEAQ (reference sequence). The CDR3 sequence is 15 residues long. CDR3 DNA: TGTGCCAGCAGCGAGGGAAGGGCTGTTAATGAAAAACTGTTTTTT. The encoded protein is CASSEGRAVNEKLFF.

The chain employs TRBV7-3 and TRBJ2-1, with no clear D. Trimming took off 2 bases at V and 5 bases at J, with 7 bases between the two ends. Germline CDR1 reads SGHTA; CDR2 reads FQGTGA. This CDR3 comprises 13 residues. CDR3 bases: TGTGCCAGCAGCTTAGCAGAAAACAATGAGCAGTTCTTC. It is translated as CASSLAENNEQFF.

This clone was recorded once. The chain employs TRBV10-3 and TRBJ1-5; 9 positions agree with TRBD1. J was trimmed by 6 bases and V by 3 bases; bases with no gene match: 3. The germline V gene encodes CDR1 ENHRY and CDR2 SYGVKD. The CDR3 length is 14 residues. The CDR3 coding sequence is TGTGCCATCAGTGACGGGACAGGGTTTCAGCCCCAGCATTTT. This gives the protein CAISDGTGFQPQHF.

The chain carries TRBV5-5 and TRBJ2-3, with D possibly matching TRBD2 (6 bases). CDR1 is SGHKS, CDR2 YYEKEE, per germline (reference sequence). Trimming pared 4 bases from V and 2 bases from J, leaving 20 bases between. This CDR3 is 17 amino acids long. CDR3 sequence reads: CASSPQLAAGNTDTQYF. CDR3 sequence (DNA): TGTGCCAGCAGCCCCCAGTTAGCGGCAGGCAACACAGATACGCAGTATTTT.

The gene calls are TRBV6-1 and TRBJ1-2; D call uncertain. Trimming shortened V by 2 bases and J by 4 bases, and 14 bases separated the two germline ends. CDR3 length equals 15 residues. Germline CDR1 is MNHNS and CDR2 is SASEGT. In DNA, the CDR3 is TGTGCCAGCAGTGAATCGACAAACATGGGCTATGGCTACACCTTC. Protein sequence: CASSESTNMGYGYTF.

The chain joins TRBV15 to TRBJ1-1, with 7 bases identical to TRBD1. The germline V gene has CDR1 LNHNV and CDR2 YYDKDF (reference sequence). This CDR3 comprises 15 residues. The V and J ends lost 3 bases and 3 bases, in that order; junction bases with no gene match: 7. The CDR3 sequence: CATSRGQFLDTEAFF. In DNA form, the CDR3 reads TGTGCCACCAGCAGGGGACAGTTTTTGGACACTGAAGCTTTCTTT.